Listed here are 15 T cell receptor beta chains from one sample, sequenced in a study of preoperative IRX-2 immunotherapy in early breast cancer. Treatment specified: preoperative locoregional IRX-2 cytokine immunotherapy. Repertoires were generated with immunoSEQ multiplex PCR, while TCRdb's copy carries only in-frame clones and drops some. The sample lists about 43,000 clones, about 95% occurring once. This specimen consisted of tumor tissue, obtained after IRX-2 immunotherapy. These TCRs come from a human donor with breast cancer.

V is TRBV5-1 and J is TRBJ2-2; 9 positions match TRBD2. Germline CDR1 SGHRS, CDR2 YFSETQ. Trimming at V came to 2 bases and at J to 5 bases, leaving 7 bases not matched to a gene. CDR3 length: 16 residues. For the CDR3, the DNA is TGCGCCAGCAGCTTCGGCGGGGGGGCCGGGACCGGGGAGCTGTTTTTT. Protein sequence: CASSFGGGAGTGELFF.

Written as DNA, the CDR3 is TGTGCCAGCAGCCAGGGGACAGGCTCTGGAAACACCATATATTTT. Its translation: CASSQGTGSGNTIYF. The chain uses TRBV7-9 and TRBJ1-3; 8 nucleotides match TRBD1. J gave up 0 bases and V 5 bases, and 3 bases lay outside the gene matches. The CDR3 sequence is 15 residues long. The germline CDR1 and CDR2 sequences are SEHNR and FQNEAQ (reference sequence).

This chain links TRBV4-1 with TRBJ1-3, with 9 bases aligning to TRBD1. With 1 base clipped from V and 2 bases from J, the junction kept 3 bases outside the gene matches. The CDR3 extends over 16 amino acids. Germline V gene lookup returns CDR1 MGHRA and CDR2 YSYEKL. In nucleotides, the CDR3 is TGCGCCAGCAGCCAAGTACAGGGGGCTGCTGGAAACACCATATATTTT. Translation: CASSQVQGAAGNTIYF.

In nucleotides, the CDR3 is TGTGCCAGCAGCTTAGCAGGTCCTGGGCAGTACTTC. Translation gives CASSLAGPGQYF. This chain joins TRBV7-9 and TRBJ2-7; no definite D call. V was clipped by 0 bases and J by 9 bases, with 9 bases between them. The CDR3 sequence is 12 residues long. Germline CDR1 and CDR2: SEHNR and FQNEAQ (reference sequence).

The chain combines TRBV5-1 with TRBJ1-4; 9 bases match TRBD1. The J segment lost 8 bases and the V segment lost 4 bases, leaving 9 bases of the junction unmatched. This CDR3 spans 15 amino acids. CDR1 and CDR2 (germline): SGHRS, YFSETQ. In nucleotides, the CDR3 is TGCGCCAGCAGCCTAGCGGGACAGGGAGGGGAAAAACTGTTTTTT. It encodes CASSLAGQGGEKLFF.

The V call is TRBV6-5, the J call TRBJ2-5; the D call may be TRBD1 or TRBD2 (5 bases each). The germline gives CDR1 MNHEY, CDR2 SVGAGI. V shed 3 bases and J shed 1 base, with 9 bases lying between them. This CDR3 is built from 14 residues. Written as DNA, the CDR3 is TGTGCCAGCAGTTATACCGGGACCCAAGAGACCCAGTACTTC. Amino acids: CASSYTGTQETQYF.

This clone was recorded once. The rearrangement joins TRBV11-1 to TRBJ2-4; D is ambiguous. Germline V gene lookup returns CDR1 SGHAT and CDR2 FQDESV (reference sequence). Trimming took 0 bases from V and 0 from J, leaving 6 bases between them. The CDR3 sequence is 15 residues long. CDR3 loop: CASSLAGLAKNIQYF. Here the CDR3 DNA reads TGTGCCAGCAGCTTAGCGGGGTTAGCCAAAAACATTCAGTACTTC. The full variable domain, its missing parts supplied by reference TRBV11-1 and TRBJ2-4, is EAEVAQSPRYKITEKSQAVAFWCDPISGHATLYWYRQILGQGPELLVQFQDESVVDDSQLPKDRFSAERLKGVDSTLKIQPAELGDSAMYLCASSLAGLAKNIQYFGAGTRLSVL.

CDR3 sequence reads: CASSLAGGGGTEAFF. The CDR3 nucleotides are TGTGCCAGCAGCTTAGCAGGGGGAGGAGGGACTGAAGCTTTCTTT. The V call is TRBV7-9, the J call TRBJ1-1, with D possibly being TRBD1 (6 bases). The CDR3 runs to 15 residues. The V and J ends lost 0 bases and 5 bases respectively, with 13 bases between them. CDR1 is SEHNR, CDR2 FQNEAQ, per germline (reference sequence).

This clone was observed a few times. The V and J genes are TRBV19 and TRBJ1-5; 7 positions match TRBD1. Trimming at V came to 7 bases and at J to 2 bases, leaving 2 bases not matched to a gene. Germline CDR1 and CDR2: LNHDA and SQIVND (reference sequence). The CDR3 consists of 13 residues. The CDR3 is CASTDRGNQPQHF. CDR3 in DNA: TGTGCCAGTACCGACAGGGGCAATCAGCCCCAGCATTTT.

The V and J genes are TRBV5-1 and TRBJ1-1; TRBD1 might be the D (6 bases). V lost 1 base and J 1 base, leaving 14 bases between the germline ends. The CDR3 length is 16 residues. Germline assignment: CDR1 SGHRS and CDR2 YFSETQ. The CDR3 loop reads CASSLSAGAPNTEAFF. DNA of the CDR3: TGCGCCAGCAGCTTGTCGGCAGGGGCCCCGAACACTGAAGCTTTCTTT.

V is TRBV23-1 and J is TRBJ2-5; perhaps TRBD2 as D (6 bases). TRBV23-1 is known as an ORF, though its function is uncertain. The CDR3 loop spans 16 amino acids. Trimming left V 4 bases short and J 1 base short, with 16 bases between. Written as DNA, the CDR3 is TGCGCCAGCAGTCCCCGGGGGAGTCGGCCCCAAGAGACCCAGTACTTC. This translates into CASSPRGSRPQETQYF.

The V gene is TRBV7-9, the J gene TRBJ2-6; weak D call: TRBD2 (6 bases). The CDR3 has 15 residues. Per the germline V gene, CDR1 is SEHNR and CDR2 is FQNEAQ (reference sequence). The ends were cut back, 5 bases at V and 5 bases at J, with 13 bases in the middle. The CDR3 DNA reads TGTGCCAGCAGCGGTCCGGGGAGGTGGGCCAACGTCCTGACTTTC. Translated: CASSGPGRWANVLTF.

The chain employs TRBV5-1 and TRBJ1-3, with no clear D. V was pared by 0 bases and J by 3 bases, with 7 bases between. The CDR3 spans 14 residues. The V gene's germline CDR1 is SGHRS and CDR2 YFSETQ. CDR3 protein: CASSLAWGGNTIYF. The CDR3 nucleotides are TGCGCCAGCAGCTTGGCCTGGGGTGGAAACACCATATATTTT.

The J gene is TRBJ2-7, the V gene TRBV15, with 10 bases identical to TRBD2. In germline, CDR1 is LNHNV, CDR2 YYDKDF (reference sequence). The CDR3 spans 18 residues. The V gene end was trimmed by 2 bases and the J gene end by 3 bases; junction bases not matched to a gene: 13. CDR3 amino acids: CATSRYWIAGGLNYEQYF. CDR3 coding DNA: TGTGCCACCAGCAGATATTGGATAGCGGGAGGCCTCAACTACGAGCAGTACTTC.

This clone was seen just once. V usage is TRBV10-3 and J usage is TRBJ1-2; D gene ambiguous. The CDR3 has 14 amino acids. V shed 0 bases and J shed 0 bases, with 5 bases lying between them. From germline, CDR1 is ENHRY and CDR2 SYGVKD. In DNA, the CDR3 is TGTGCCATCAGTGAGTCCTTCTCTAACTATGGCTACACCTTC. Amino acid sequence: CAISESFSNYGYTF.